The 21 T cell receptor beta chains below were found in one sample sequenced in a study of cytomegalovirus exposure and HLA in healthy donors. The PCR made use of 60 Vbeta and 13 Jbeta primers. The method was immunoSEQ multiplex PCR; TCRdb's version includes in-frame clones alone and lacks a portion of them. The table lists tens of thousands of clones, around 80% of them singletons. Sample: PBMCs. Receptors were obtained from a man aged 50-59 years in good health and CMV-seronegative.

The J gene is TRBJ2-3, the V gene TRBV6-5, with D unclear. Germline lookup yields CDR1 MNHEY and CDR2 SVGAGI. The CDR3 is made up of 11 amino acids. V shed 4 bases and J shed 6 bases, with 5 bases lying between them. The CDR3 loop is CASSFGDTQYF. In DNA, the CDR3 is TGTGCCAGCAGTTTCGGGGATACGCAGTATTTT.

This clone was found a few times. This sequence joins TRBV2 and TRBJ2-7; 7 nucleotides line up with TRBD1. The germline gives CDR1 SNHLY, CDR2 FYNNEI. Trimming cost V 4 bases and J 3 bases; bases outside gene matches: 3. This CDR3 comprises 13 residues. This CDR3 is CASSGQGNYEQYF. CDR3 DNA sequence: TGTGCCAGCAGTGGACAGGGCAACTACGAGCAGTACTTC.

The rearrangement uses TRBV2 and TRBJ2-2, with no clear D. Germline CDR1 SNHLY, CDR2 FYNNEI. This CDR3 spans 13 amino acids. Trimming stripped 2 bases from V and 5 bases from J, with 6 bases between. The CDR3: CASSEINTGELFF. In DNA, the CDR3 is TGTGCCAGCAGTGAAATCAATACCGGGGAGCTGTTTTTT.

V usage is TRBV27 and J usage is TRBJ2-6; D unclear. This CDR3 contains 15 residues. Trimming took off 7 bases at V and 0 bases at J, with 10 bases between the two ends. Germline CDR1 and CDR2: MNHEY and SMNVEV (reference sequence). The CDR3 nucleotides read TGTGCCAGCACGATTTTGAGCTCTGGGGCCAACGTCCTGACTTTC. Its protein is CASTILSSGANVLTF.

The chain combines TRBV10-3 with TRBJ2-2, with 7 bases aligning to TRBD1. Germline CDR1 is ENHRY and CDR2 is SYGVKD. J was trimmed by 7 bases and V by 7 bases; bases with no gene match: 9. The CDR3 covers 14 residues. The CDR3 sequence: CAIKRQGQGGELFF. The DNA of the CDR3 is TGTGCCATCAAAAGACAGGGTCAAGGCGGGGAGCTGTTTTTT.

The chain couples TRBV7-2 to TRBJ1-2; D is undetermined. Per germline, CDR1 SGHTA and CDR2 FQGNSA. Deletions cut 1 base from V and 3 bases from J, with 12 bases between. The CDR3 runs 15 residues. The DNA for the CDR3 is TGTGCCAGCAGCTTAGGAATACTCCGGGACTATGGCTACACCTTC. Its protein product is CASSLGILRDYGYTF.

The CDR3 sequence is CASTPGGRFGYTF. CDR3 DNA sequence: TGTGCCTCTACCCCAGGGGGCCGGTTTGGCTACACCTTC. The rearrangement joins TRBV2 to TRBJ1-2; the match to TRBD1 covers 8 bases. This CDR3 is built from 13 residues. Germline V gene data show CDR1 as SNHLY and CDR2 as FYNNEI. V lost 11 bases, J lost 7 bases, and 12 bases stayed unmatched.

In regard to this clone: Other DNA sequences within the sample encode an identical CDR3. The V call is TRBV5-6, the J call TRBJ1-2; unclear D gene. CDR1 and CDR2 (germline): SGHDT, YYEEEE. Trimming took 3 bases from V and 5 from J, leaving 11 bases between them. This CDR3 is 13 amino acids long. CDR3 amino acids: CASSSGGNYGYTF. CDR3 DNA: TGTGCCAGCAGCTCGGGCGGGAATTATGGCTACACCTTC. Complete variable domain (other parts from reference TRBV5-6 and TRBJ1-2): DAGVTQSPTHLIKTRGQQVTLRCSPKSGHDTVSWYQQALGQGPQFIFQYYEEEERQRGNFPDRFSGHQFPNYSSELNVNALLLGDSALYLCASSSGGNYGYTFGSGTRLTVV.

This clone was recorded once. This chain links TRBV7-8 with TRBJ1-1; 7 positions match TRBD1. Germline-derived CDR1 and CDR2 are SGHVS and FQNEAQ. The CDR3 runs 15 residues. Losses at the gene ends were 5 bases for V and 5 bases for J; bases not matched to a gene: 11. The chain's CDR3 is CASSTQSGGFTEAFF. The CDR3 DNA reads TGTGCCAGCAGCACCCAGTCAGGGGGTTTTACTGAAGCTTTCTTT.

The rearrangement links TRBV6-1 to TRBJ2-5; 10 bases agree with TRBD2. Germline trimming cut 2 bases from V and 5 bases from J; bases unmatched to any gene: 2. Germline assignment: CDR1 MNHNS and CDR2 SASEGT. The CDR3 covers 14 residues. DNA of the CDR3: TGTGCCAGCAGTGAACTAGCGGGGGTTGAGACCCAGTACTTC. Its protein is CASSELAGVETQYF.

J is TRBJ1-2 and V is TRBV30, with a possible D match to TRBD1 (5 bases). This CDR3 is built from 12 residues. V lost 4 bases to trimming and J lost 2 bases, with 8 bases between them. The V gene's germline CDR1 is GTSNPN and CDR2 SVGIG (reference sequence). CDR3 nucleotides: TGTGCCTGGAACCCAGGGAACTATGGCTACACCTTC. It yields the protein CAWNPGNYGYTF.

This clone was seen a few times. DNA for the CDR3: TGTGCCAGCAGCTCTAGTTCCTTCTACGAGCAGTACTTC. Translation: CASSSSSFYEQYF. The chain uses TRBV7-8 and TRBJ2-7; unclear D gene. In germline, CDR1 is SGHVS, CDR2 FQNEAQ. V was trimmed by 4 bases and J by 3 bases, leaving 10 bases between them. The CDR3 has 13 amino acids.

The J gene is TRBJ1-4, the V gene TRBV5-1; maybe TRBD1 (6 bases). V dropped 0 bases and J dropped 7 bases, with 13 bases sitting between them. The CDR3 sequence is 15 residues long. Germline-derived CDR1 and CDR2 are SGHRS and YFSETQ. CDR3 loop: CASSLARGGGEKLFF. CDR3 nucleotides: TGCGCCAGCAGCTTGGCCAGGGGTGGTGGTGAAAAACTGTTTTTT.

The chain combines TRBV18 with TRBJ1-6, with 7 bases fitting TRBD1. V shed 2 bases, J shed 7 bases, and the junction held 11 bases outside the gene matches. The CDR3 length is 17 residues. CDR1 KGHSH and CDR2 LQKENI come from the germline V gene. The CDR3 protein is CASSPTRGPTGNSPLHF. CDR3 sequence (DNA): TGTGCCAGCTCACCAACGCGGGGCCCGACAGGGAATTCACCCCTCCACTTT.

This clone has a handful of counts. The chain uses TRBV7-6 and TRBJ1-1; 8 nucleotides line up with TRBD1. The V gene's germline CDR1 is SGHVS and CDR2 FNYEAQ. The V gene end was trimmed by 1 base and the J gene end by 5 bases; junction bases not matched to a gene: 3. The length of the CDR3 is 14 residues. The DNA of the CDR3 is TGTGCCAGCAGCTTAGACAGGGGGAGGACTGAAGCTTTCTTT. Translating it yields CASSLDRGRTEAFF.

This CDR3 is CASSPQGSSYEQYF. The CDR3 DNA reads as TGTGCCAGCAGCCCACAAGGGAGCTCCTACGAGCAGTACTTC. The rearrangement joins TRBV4-2 to TRBJ2-7, with TRBD2 as a possible D gene (5 bases). V was cut by 4 bases and J by 0 bases, with 10 bases left in between. The germline V gene has CDR1 LGHNA and CDR2 YNFKEQ. The CDR3 covers 14 residues.

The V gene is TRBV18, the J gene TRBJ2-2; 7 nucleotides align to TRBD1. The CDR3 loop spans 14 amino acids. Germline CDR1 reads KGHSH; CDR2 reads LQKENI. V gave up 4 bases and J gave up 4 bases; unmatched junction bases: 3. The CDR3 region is CASSQGQRTGELFF. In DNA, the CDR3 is TGTGCCAGCTCACAGGGACAGCGCACCGGGGAGCTGTTTTTT.

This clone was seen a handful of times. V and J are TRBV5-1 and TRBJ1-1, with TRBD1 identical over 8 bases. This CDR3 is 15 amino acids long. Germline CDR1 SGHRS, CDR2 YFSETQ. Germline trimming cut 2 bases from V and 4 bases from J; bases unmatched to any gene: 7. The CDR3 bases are TGCGCCAGCAGCTTCGGACAGGGAGGGTCCACTGAAGCTTTCTTT. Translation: CASSFGQGGSTEAFF.

CDR3 in amino acids: CASSLAGADTEAFF. CDR3 in DNA: TGTGCCAGCAGCTTAGCAGGAGCGGACACTGAAGCTTTCTTT. The chain combines TRBV7-9 with TRBJ1-1, with D hard to call. Per the germline V gene, CDR1 is SEHNR and CDR2 is FQNEAQ (reference sequence). This CDR3 has 14 amino acids. V lost 0 bases, J lost 3 bases, and 8 bases lay in between.

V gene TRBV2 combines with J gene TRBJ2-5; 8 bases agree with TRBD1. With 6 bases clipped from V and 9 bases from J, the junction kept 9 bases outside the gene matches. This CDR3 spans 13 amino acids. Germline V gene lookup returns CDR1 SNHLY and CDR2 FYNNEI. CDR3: CASSEDRDGAQYF. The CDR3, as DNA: TGTGCCAGCAGCGAGGACAGGGATGGGGCCCAGTACTTC.

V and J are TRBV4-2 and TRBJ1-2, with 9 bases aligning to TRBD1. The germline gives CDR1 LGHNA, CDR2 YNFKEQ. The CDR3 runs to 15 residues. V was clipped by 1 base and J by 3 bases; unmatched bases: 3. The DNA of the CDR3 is TGTGCCAGCAGCCAAGCCGGGACAGGGTACTATGGCTACACCTTC. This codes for CASSQAGTGYYGYTF.